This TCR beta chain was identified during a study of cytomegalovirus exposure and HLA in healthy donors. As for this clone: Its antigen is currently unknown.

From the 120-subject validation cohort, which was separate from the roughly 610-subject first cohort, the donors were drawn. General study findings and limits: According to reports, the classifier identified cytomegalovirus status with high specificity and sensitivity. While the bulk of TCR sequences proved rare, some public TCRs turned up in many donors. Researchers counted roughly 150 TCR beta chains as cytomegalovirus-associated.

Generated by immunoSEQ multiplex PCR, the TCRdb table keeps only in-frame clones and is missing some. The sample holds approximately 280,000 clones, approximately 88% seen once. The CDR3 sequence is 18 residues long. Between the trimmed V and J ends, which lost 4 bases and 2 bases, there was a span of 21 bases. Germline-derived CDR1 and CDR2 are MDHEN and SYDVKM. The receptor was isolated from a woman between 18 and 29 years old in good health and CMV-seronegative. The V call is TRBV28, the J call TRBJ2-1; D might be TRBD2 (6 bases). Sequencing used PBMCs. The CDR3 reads CASSYNPSGVIAYNEQFF. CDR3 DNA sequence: TGTGCCAGCAGTTACAACCCTTCGGGGGTCATCGCCTACAATGAGCAGTTCTTC.